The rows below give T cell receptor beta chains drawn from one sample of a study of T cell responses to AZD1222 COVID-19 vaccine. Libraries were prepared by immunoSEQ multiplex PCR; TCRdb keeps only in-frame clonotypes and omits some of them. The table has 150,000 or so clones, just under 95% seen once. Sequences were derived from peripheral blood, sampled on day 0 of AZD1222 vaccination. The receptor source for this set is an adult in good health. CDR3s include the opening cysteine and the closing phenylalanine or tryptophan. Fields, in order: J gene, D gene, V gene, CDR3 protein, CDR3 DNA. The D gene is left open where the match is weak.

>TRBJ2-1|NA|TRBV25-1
CASRRIGLLGDEQFF
TGTGCCAGCAGACGAATAGGGCTCCTAGGCGATGAGCAGTTCTTC
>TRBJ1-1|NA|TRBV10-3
CAISDARGMNTEAFF
TGTGCCATCAGTGACGCCAGGGGCATGAACACTGAAGCTTTCTTT
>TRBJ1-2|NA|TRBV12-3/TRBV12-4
CASTAFGEGYTF
TGTGCCAGCACCGCCTTCGGGGAAGGCTACACCTTC
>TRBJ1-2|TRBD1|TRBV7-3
CASSLSGQGASGYGYTF
TGTGCCAGCAGCTTATCGGGACAGGGGGCATCAGGGTATGGCTACACCTTC
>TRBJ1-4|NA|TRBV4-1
CASSQENSPDEKLFF
TGCGCCAGCAGCCAAGAGAACAGCCCAGATGAAAAACTGTTTTTT
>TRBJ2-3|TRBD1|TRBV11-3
CASSARTGRTDTQYF
TGTGCCAGCAGCGCTCGGACAGGGCGGACAGATACGCAGTATTTT
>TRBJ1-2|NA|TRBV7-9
CASSFGPSGKNGYTF
TGTGCCAGCAGCTTCGGCCCTTCCGGGAAGAATGGCTACACCTTC
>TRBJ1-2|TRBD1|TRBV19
CASSTGTAPSNYGYTF
TGTGCCAGTAGTACGGGGACAGCCCCGTCTAACTATGGCTACACCTTC
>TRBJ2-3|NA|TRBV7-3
CASSLASGSTDTQYF
TGTGCCAGCAGCTTAGCGAGCGGGAGCACAGATACGCAGTATTTT
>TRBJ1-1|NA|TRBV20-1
CSASQERTEAFF
TGCAGTGCTAGTCAGGAAAGGACTGAAGCTTTCTTT
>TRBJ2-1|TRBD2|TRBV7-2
CASSPIAGGPGSYNEQFF
TGTGCCAGCAGCCCCATAGCGGGAGGGCCGGGTAGTTACAATGAGCAGTTCTTC